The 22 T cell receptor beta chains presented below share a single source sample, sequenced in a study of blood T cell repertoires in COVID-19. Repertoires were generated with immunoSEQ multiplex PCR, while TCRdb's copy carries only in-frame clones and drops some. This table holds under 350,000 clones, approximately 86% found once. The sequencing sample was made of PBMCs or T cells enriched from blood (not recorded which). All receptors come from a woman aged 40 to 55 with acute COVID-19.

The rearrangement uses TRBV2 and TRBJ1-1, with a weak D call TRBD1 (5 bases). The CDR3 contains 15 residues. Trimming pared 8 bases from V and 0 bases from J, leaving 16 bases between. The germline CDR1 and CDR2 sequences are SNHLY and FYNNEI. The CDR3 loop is CASRLGAGVNTEAFF. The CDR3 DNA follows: TGTGCCAGCCGCCTAGGGGCGGGGGTGAACACTGAAGCTTTCTTT.

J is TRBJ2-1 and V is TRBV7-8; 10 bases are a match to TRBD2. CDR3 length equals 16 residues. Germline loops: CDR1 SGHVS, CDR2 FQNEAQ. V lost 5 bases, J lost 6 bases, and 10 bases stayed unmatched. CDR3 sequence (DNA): TGTGCCAGCAGCCGCCCGGGACTAGCGTTAATCAATGAGCAGTTCTTC. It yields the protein CASSRPGLALINEQFF.

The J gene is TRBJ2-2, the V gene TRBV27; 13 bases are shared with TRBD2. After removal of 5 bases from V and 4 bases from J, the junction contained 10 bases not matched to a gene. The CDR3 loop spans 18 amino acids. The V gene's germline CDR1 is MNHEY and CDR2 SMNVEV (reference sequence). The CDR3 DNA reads TGTGCCAGCAGTCCGTCTATACTAGCGGGAGGGGTCACCGGGGAGCTGTTTTTT. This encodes CASSPSILAGGVTGELFF.

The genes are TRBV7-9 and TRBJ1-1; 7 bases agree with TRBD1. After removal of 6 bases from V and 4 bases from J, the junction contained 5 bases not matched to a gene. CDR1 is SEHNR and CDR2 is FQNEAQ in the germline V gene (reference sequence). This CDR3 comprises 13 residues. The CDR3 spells CASRKAGGTEAFF. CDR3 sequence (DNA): TGTGCCAGCAGGAAGGCAGGGGGCACTGAAGCTTTCTTT.

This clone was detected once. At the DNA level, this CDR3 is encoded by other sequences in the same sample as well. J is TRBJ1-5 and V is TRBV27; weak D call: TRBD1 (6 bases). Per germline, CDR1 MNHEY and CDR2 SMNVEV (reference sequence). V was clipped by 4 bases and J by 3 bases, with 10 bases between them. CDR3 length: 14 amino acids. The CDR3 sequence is CASSSTGSNQPQHF. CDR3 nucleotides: TGTGCCAGCAGTTCTACAGGGTCCAATCAGCCCCAGCATTTT.

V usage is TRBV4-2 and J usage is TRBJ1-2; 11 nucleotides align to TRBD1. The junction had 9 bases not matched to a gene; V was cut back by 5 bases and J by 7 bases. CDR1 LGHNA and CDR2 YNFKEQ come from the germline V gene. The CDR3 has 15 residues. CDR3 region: CASSADRGLIGGYTF. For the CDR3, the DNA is TGTGCCAGCAGCGCGGACAGGGGGCTAATCGGTGGCTACACCTTC.

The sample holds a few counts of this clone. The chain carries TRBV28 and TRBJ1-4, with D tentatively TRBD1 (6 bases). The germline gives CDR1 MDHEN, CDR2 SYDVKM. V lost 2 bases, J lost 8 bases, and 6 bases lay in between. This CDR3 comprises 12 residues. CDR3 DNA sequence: TGTGCCAGCAGTTTACAGGGGGAAAAACTGTTTTTT. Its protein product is CASSLQGEKLFF.

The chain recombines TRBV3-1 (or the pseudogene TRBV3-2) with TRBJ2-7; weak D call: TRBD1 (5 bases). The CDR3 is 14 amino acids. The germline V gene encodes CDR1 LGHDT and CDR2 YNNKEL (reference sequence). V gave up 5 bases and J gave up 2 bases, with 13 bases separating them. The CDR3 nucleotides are TGTGCCAGCAGCTTCGATGACAGAACCTACGAGCAGTACTTC. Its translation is CASSFDDRTYEQYF.

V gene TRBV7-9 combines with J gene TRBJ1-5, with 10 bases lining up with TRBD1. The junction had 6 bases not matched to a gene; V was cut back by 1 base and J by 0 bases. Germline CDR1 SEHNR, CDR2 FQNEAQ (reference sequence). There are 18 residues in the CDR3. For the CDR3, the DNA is TGTGCCAGCAGCTTAGAGGGACAGGGGTTTCTTAGCAATCAGCCCCAGCATTTT. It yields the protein CASSLEGQGFLSNQPQHF.

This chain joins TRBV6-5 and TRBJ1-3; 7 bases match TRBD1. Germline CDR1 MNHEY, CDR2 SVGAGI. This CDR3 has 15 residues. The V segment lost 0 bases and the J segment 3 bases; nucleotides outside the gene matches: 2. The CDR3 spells CASSYSTGVGNTIYF. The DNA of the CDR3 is TGTGCCAGCAGTTACTCTACAGGGGTTGGAAACACCATATATTTT.

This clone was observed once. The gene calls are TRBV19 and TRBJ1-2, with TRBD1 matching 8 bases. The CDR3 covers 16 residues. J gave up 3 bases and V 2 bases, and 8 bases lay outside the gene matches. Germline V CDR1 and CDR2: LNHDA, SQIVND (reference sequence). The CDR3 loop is CASSILRDRIDYGYTF. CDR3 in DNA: TGTGCCAGTAGTATACTGAGGGACAGGATCGACTATGGCTACACCTTC.

As DNA, the CDR3 is TGTGCCAGCAGCTTCGTAGCGGGGGGTACCGGGGAGCTGTTTTTT. Protein: CASSFVAGGTGELFF. This chain links TRBV7-6 with TRBJ2-2; TRBD2 matches 10 bases. The CDR3 is 15 residues long. J was trimmed by 5 bases and V by 3 bases; bases with no gene match: 3. Germline V gives CDR1 SGHVS, CDR2 FNYEAQ.

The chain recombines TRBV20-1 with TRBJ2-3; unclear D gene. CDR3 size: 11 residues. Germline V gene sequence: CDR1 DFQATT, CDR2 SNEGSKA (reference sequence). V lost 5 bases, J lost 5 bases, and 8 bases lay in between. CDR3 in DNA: TGCAGTGCTGCCAGCGTAGATACGCAGTATTTT. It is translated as CSAASVDTQYF.

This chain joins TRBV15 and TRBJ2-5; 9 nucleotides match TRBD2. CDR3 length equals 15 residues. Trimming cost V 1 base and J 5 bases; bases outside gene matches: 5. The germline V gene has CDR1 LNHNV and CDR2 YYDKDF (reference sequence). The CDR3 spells CATSRAGGGAETQYF. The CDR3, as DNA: TGTGCCACCAGCAGAGCCGGCGGGGGGGCGGAGACCCAGTACTTC.

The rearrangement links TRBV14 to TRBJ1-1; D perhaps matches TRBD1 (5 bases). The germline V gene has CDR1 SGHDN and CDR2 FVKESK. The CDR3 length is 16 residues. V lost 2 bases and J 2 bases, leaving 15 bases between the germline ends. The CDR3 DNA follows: TGTGCCAGCAGCCAATTGGGGAGGGGCCAAAACACTGAAGCTTTCTTT. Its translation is CASSQLGRGQNTEAFF.

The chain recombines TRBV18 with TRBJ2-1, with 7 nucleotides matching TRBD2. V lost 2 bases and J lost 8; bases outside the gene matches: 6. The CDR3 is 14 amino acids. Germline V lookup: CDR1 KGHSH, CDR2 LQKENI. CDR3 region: CASSPVGGGDEQFF. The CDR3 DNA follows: TGTGCCAGCTCACCAGTTGGCGGGGGAGATGAGCAGTTCTTC.

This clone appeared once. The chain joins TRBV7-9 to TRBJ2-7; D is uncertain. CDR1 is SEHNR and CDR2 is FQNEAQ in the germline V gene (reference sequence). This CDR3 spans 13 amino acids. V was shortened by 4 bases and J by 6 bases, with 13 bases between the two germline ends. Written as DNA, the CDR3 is TGTGCCAGCAGCTCTACGGAGAGTTTCGAGCAGTACTTC. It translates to CASSSTESFEQYF.

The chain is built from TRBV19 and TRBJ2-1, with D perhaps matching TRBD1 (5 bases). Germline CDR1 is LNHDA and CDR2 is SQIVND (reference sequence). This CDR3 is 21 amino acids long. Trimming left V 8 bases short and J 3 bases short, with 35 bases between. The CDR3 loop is CASDKPRASETGTRNYNEQFF. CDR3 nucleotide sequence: TGTGCCAGTGACAAGCCCCGAGCCTCGGAAACAGGAACCCGGAACTACAATGAGCAGTTCTTC. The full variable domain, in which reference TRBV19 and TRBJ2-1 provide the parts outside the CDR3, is DGGITQSPKYLFRKEGQNVTLSCEQNLNHDAMYWYRQDPGQGLRLIYYSQIVNDFQKGDIAEGYSVSREKKESFPLTVTSAQKNPTAFYLCASDKPRASETGTRNYNEQFFGPGTRLTVL.

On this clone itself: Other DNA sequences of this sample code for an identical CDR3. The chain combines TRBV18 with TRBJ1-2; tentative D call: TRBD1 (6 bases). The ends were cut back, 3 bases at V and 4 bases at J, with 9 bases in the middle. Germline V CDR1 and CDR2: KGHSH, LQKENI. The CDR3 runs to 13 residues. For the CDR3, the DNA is TGTGCCAGCTCACCCGACAGGACCTATGGCTACACCTTC. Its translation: CASSPDRTYGYTF. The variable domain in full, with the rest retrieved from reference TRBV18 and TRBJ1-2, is NAGVMQNPRHLVRRRGQEARLRCSPMKGHSHVYWYRQLPEEGLKFMVYLQKENIIDESGMPKERFSAEFPKEGPSILRIQQVVRGDSAAYFCASSPDRTYGYTFGSGTRLTVV.

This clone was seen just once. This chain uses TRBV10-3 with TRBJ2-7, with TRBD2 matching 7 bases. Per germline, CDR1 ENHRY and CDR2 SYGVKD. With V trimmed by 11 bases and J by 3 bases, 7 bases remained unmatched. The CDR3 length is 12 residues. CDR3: CASAAGDYEQYF. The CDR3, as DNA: TGTGCCTCGGCGGCGGGAGACTACGAGCAGTACTTC.

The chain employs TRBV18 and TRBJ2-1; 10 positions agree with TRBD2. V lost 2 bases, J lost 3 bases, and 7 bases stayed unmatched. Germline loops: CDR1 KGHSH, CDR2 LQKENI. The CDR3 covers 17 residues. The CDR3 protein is CASSPKGRTSGYNEQFF. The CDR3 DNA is TGTGCCAGCTCACCAAAGGGGAGGACTAGCGGCTACAATGAGCAGTTCTTC.

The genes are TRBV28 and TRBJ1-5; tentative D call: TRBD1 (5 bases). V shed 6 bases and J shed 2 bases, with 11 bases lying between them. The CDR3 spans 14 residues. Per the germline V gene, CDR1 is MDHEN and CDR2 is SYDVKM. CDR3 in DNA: TGTGCCAGCAGCTGGACAATGGGCAATCAGCCCCAGCATTTT. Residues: CASSWTMGNQPQHF. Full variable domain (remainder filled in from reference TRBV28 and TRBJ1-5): DVKVTQSSRYLVKRTGEKVFLECVQDMDHENMFWYRQDPGLGLRLIYFSYDVKMKEKGDIPEGYSVSREKKERFSLILESASTNQTSMYLCASSWTMGNQPQHFGDGTRLSIL.